These 2 T cell receptor beta chains share one sample of origin, sequenced in a study of T-cell reconstitution after alpha-beta-depleted transplantation in children. A library of TCRbeta sequences, prepared with unique molecular identifiers, was generated. TCRdb called the PCR reads again in MiXCR, with one record for every CDR3 protein. Of 250,000 to 300,000 distinct CDR3 sequences in the sample, approximately 9.8% were seen once. This specimen consisted of PBMCs from the stem cell graft donor, obtained from the stem cell graft. The receptor set was obtained from a human donor who donated a stem cell graft to a child with SCID.

The chain has TRBV24-1 and TRBJ1-3; D unresolved. Trimming pared 7 bases from V and 0 bases from J, leaving 9 bases between. The CDR3 runs to 14 residues. Germline V gene sequence: CDR1 KGHDR, CDR2 SFDVKD. Here the CDR3 DNA reads TGTGCCACCAGCGGGGTGAGCTCTGGAAACACCATATATTTT. This sequence encodes CATSGVSSGNTIYF.

This clonotype came up many times. The rearrangement joins TRBV12-5 to TRBJ2-3; D call uncertain. Germline V gene sequence: CDR1 LGHNT, CDR2 FRNRAP. Trimming left V 3 bases short and J 5 bases short, with 3 bases between. The CDR3 consists of 11 residues. The CDR3 loop reads CASGLIDTQYF. CDR3 coding DNA: TGTGCTAGTGGTTTAATAGATACGCAGTATTTT.